The rows below give T cell receptor beta chains drawn from one sample of a study of T cell responses to AZD1222 COVID-19 vaccine. The method was immunoSEQ multiplex PCR; TCRdb's version includes in-frame clones alone and lacks a portion of them. The sample has some 170,000 clones, approximately 94% seen once. The sample in question was peripheral blood, obtained on day 0 of AZD1222 vaccination. These receptors all come from an adult in good health. CDR3s include the opening cysteine and the closing phenylalanine or tryptophan. D genes are given only for firm matches. The size of a clone is reported for some rows only, either as once, few or many, or as a class for expanded clones.

.	TRBV10-3	.	TRBJ1-1	TGTGCCATCAGGGCTCAAATGGGGGGCCGCCGTACTGAAGCTTTCTTT	CAIRAQMGGRRTEAFF
.	TRBV24-1	.	TRBJ2-1	TGTGCCACCAGTGACCCCTCCAGCGTCTCCTCGTACGAGCAGTTCTTC	CATSDPSSVSSYEQFF
.	TRBV5-1	.	TRBJ1-2	TGCGCCAGCAGCTTGGCCCCTCAAGGAGATAGGATTTATGGCTACACCTTC	CASSLAPQGDRIYGYTF
.	TRBV6-6	.	TRBJ1-5	TGTGCCTGCCAGCCCACTAGCAATCAGCCCCAGCATTTT	CACQPTSNQPQHF
.	TRBV18	.	TRBJ1-3	TGTGCCAGCTCATCAACAGGATGGGGCTCTGGAAACACCATATATTTT	CASSSTGWGSGNTIYF
.	TRBV7-9	.	TRBJ2-7	TGTGCCAGCAGCCCCTCGGGGCGCTCCTACGAGCAGTACTTC	CASSPSGRSYEQYF
.	TRBV19	.	TRBJ2-7	TGTGCCAGTAGTATAGAATTCCGGGGGGAGCAGTACTTC	CASSIEFRGEQYF
TRBD2	TRBV6-1	.	TRBJ2-1	TGTGCCAGCAGTGAAGGGGGAGCGGGATCTTTCGATGAGCAGTTCTTC	CASSEGGAGSFDEQFF
.	TRBV2	.	TRBJ1-1	TGTGCCAGCAGCCAGGGCGAGAACACTGAAGCTTTCTTT	CASSQGENTEAFF
.	TRBV7-9	once	TRBJ1-1	TGTGCCAGCAGCCCCTTTCGGGGGTCTGAAGCTTTCTTT	CASSPFRGSEAFF
.	TRBV21-1	.	TRBJ1-5	TGTGCCAGCAGCAAAGTAAGAGTTACTTTAATTTGTGCTCATCAGCCCCAGCATTTT	CASSKVRVTLICAHQPQHF
TRBD1	TRBV19	.	TRBJ2-2	TGTGCCAGTAGTAACGACAGGGGCCAAATACCGAACACCGGGGAGCTGTTTTTT	CASSNDRGQIPNTGELFF
.	TRBV6-5	.	TRBJ2-7	TGTGCCAGCAGTTATATCGGATCCTACGAGCAGTACTTC	CASSYIGSYEQYF
TRBD1	TRBV9	.	TRBJ1-4	TGTGCCAGCAGCCCCCAGGGGGCCACTAATGAAAAACTGTTTTTT	CASSPQGATNEKLFF
.	TRBV5-8	.	TRBJ1-2	TGTGCCAGCAGCTTGATGACAGCATACTATGGCTACACCTTC	CASSLMTAYYGYTF
.	TRBV2	.	TRBJ1-3	TGTGCCAGCAGTGAATATGCAGGGGCTGGAAACACCATATATTTT	CASSEYAGAGNTIYF
.	TRBV27	once	TRBJ2-5	TGTGCCAGCAGCCGCACGCTAGCGACCCAAGAGACCCAGTACTTC	CASSRTLATQETQYF
.	TRBV23-1	.	TRBJ2-1	TGCGCCAGCAGCCACTGTGTTGATGGGGACAATGAGCAGTTCTTC	CASSHCVDGDNEQFF
TRBD1	TRBV10-3	.	TRBJ1-1	TGTGCCATCAGTGAAGGGACAGCCCAAAGGAGGGCTTTCTTT	CAISEGTAQRRAFF
.	TRBV21-1	.	TRBJ2-2	TGTGCCAGCAGCAGCCACCTAGAGGAGCTGTTTTTT	CASSSHLEELFF
.	TRBV5-1	once	TRBJ1-4	TGCGCCAGCAGCGCCGGACTGGGGCTTAATGAAAAACTGTTTTTT	CASSAGLGLNEKLFF
.	TRBV29-1	.	TRBJ2-5	TGCAGCGTTGAAGGACTTGGAGAGACCCAGTACTTC	CSVEGLGETQYF
.	TRBV19	.	TRBJ1-3	TGTGCCAGTAGTAGATTACAAGGAAACACCATATATTTT	CASSRLQGNTIYF
TRBD2	TRBV27	.	TRBJ2-7	TGTGCCAGCAGTTTTCCGGGGACTAGCGGGGGCTACGAGCAGTACTTC	CASSFPGTSGGYEQYF
.	TRBV3-1/TRBV3-2	.	TRBJ2-1	TGTGCCAGCAGCCCCTTAGGGCGTGAGCAGTTCTTC	CASSPLGREQFF
TRBD1	TRBV6-5	.	TRBJ2-1	TGTGCCAGCAGACCTCAGGGGGCGCGTCTAGGTGAGCAGTTCTTC	CASRPQGARLGEQFF
.	TRBV5-1	.	TRBJ2-5	TGCGCCAGCAGCTTATTAGCGGCCCAAGAGACCCAGTACTTC	CASSLLAAQETQYF